This paragraph reports one T cell receptor (beta chain). This specimen belongs to a study of blood T cell repertoires in COVID-19. Whole-study context: The United States, Italy and Spain provided the acute and convalescent COVID-19 samples. The cDNA or gDNA used as material had been derived from T cells, B-cell-depleted T cells, or PBMCs.

Sequenced by immunoSEQ multiplex PCR; TCRdb stores in-frame clones only, minus some. The data hold 80,000 or so clones, with roughly 80% observed a single time. CDR1 SNHLY and CDR2 FYNNEI come from the germline V gene. The ends lost 2 bases at V and 5 bases at J; junction bases unmatched: 0. The CDR3 loop spans 14 amino acids. The chain uses TRBV2 and TRBJ2-2, with 9 bases aligning to TRBD2. The sequence came from a human donor in a cohort sampled during active COVID-19. Sequenced: peripheral blood. The CDR3 sequence: CASSELAGTGELFF. Written as DNA, the CDR3 is TGTGCCAGCAGTGAACTAGCGGGGACCGGGGAGCTGTTTTTT.